This entry lists 18 T cell receptor beta chains sequenced from one sample in a study of T cell repertoires in aging, cancer and after chemotherapy. Peripheral blood genomic DNA, not sorted cells or RNA, was the template. TRB rearrangements spanning V, D and J were amplified using mixed TRB-A/B primers. Via MiXCR, TCRdb re-called the multiplex PCR reads, giving one row per CDR3 protein. The sample holds about 2,500 distinct CDR3 sequences, roughly 30% seen once. The sequencing sample was made of blood. These receptors were taken from a human donor in good health.

Sample share makes this clonotype medium-sized (0.01 to 0.1%). The genes are TRBV5-6 and TRBJ1-1; D perhaps matches TRBD1 (6 bases). The CDR3 spans 13 residues. Germline CDR1 and CDR2: SGHDT and YYEEEE. V was trimmed by 5 bases and J by 8 bases, leaving 16 bases between them. CDR3 loop: CASSSVVGAEAFF. In DNA form, the CDR3 reads TGTGCCAGCAGTTCCGTTGTGGGGGCCGAAGCTTTCTTT.

The chain carries TRBV7-2 and TRBJ2-5; possibly TRBD2 for D (7 bases). The germline V and J ends were trimmed by 1 base and 4 bases, with 10 bases remaining between them. Germline V gene lookup returns CDR1 SGHTA and CDR2 FQGNSA. CDR3 length: 14 residues. CDR3 residues: CASSLGGGPETQYF. CDR3 bases: TGTGCCAGCAGCTTAGGCGGGGGCCCAGAGACCCAGTACTTC.

The V gene is TRBV5-1, the J gene TRBJ2-7; D not certain. V dropped 2 bases and J dropped 7 bases, with 13 bases sitting between them. Germline CDR1 and CDR2: SGHRS and YFSETQ. CDR3 length: 13 amino acids. The CDR3 loop is CASSLPGFREQYF. In DNA, the CDR3 is TGCGCCAGCAGCTTACCCGGGTTTCGAGAGCAGTACTTC.

This clonotype ranks as medium-sized. The genes are TRBV6-2 or TRBV6-3 and TRBJ2-5; TRBD2 matches at 9 bases. The CDR3 spans 16 residues. The V gene end was trimmed by 6 bases and the J gene end by 4 bases; junction bases not matched to a gene: 12. The germline V gene encodes CDR1 MNHEY and CDR2 SVGEGT. The CDR3 protein is CASRGPGGGAIETQYF. In DNA, the CDR3 is TGTGCCAGCAGGGGGCCTGGCGGGGGGGCCATAGAGACCCAGTACTTC.

The rearrangement joins TRBV5-1 to TRBJ2-5; 10 bases agree with TRBD2. From germline, CDR1 is SGHRS and CDR2 YFSETQ. This CDR3 is 14 amino acids long. Unmatched junction bases numbered 5, after V lost 4 bases and J lost 5 bases. CDR3 DNA sequence: TGCGCCAGCAGCAACCAGCGGGGGGGGGAGACCCAGTACTTC. Residues: CASSNQRGGETQYF.

By share of the sample, this clonotype is medium-sized (0.01 to 0.1%). V is TRBV6-1 and J is TRBJ2-7; 10 bases fit TRBD1. The germline V gene has CDR1 MNHNS and CDR2 SASEGT. The CDR3 consists of 14 residues. V lost 5 bases to trimming and J lost 2 bases; unmatched junction nucleotides: 3. The CDR3 is CASSRTGGAYEQYF. CDR3 coding DNA: TGTGCCAGCAGTAGGACAGGGGGGGCCTACGAGCAGTACTTC.

Within the sample, this clonotype is medium-sized. This chain links TRBV7-9 with TRBJ2-5, with TRBD2 matching over 8 bases. V dropped 5 bases and J dropped 3; count of bases not matched to a gene: 5. This CDR3 is built from 14 residues. CDR1 and CDR2 (germline): SEHNR, FQNEAQ (reference sequence). CDR3 sequence (DNA): TGTGCCAGCAGCCTCGGACTAGCAGAAGAGACCCAGTACTTC. This codes for CASSLGLAEETQYF.

By sample fraction, this clonotype is medium-sized. This chain connects TRBV6-5 to TRBJ1-6, with TRBD1 as a possible D gene (5 bases). The CDR3 extends over 16 amino acids. Trimming stripped 8 bases from V and 4 bases from J, with 18 bases between. Germline values: CDR1 MNHEY, CDR2 SVGAGI. The CDR3 loop reads CASGPLTGEYNSPLHF. The DNA for the CDR3 is TGTGCCAGCGGACCTCTTACAGGTGAATATAATTCACCCCTCCACTTT.

CDR3 region: CASSHAGTGLNTEAFF. In DNA form, the CDR3 reads TGTGCCAGCAGCCATGCCGGGACAGGGTTGAACACTGAAGCTTTCTTT. This chain uses TRBV5-6 with TRBJ1-1, with 9 bases matching TRBD1. The germline gives CDR1 SGHDT, CDR2 YYEEEE. The junction had 7 bases not matched to a gene; V was cut back by 4 bases and J by 0 bases. The CDR3 spans 16 residues.

In its sample, this clonotype is medium-sized. The chain is built from TRBV11-1 and TRBJ2-5, with D possibly TRBD2 on 7 matching bases. V was trimmed by 3 bases and J by 2 bases, leaving 13 bases between them. CDR1 SGHAT and CDR2 FQDESV come from the germline V gene (reference sequence). The CDR3 loop spans 15 amino acids. CDR3 residues: CASSFTGGQQETQYF. DNA of the CDR3: TGTGCCAGCAGCTTCACCGGGGGGCAACAAGAGACCCAGTACTTC. Together with reference TRBV11-1 and TRBJ2-5, the CDR3 gives the full variable domain: EAEVAQSPRYKITEKSQAVAFWCDPISGHATLYWYRQILGQGPELLVQFQDESVVDDSQLPKDRFSAERLKGVDSTLKIQPAELGDSAMYLCASSFTGGQQETQYFGPGTRLLVL.

V gene TRBV6-2 or TRBV6-3 combines with J gene TRBJ2-5, with no clear D. The germline V gene encodes CDR1 MNHEY and CDR2 SVGEGT. The CDR3 spans 11 residues. V was shortened by 5 bases and J by 5 bases, with 6 bases between the two germline ends. As DNA, the CDR3 is TGTGCCAGCAGTCCCGCCGAGACCCAGTACTTC. Translation gives CASSPAETQYF.

This chain uses TRBV7-2 with TRBJ2-1; D gene uncertain. This CDR3 contains 12 residues. Trimming pared 5 bases from V and 8 bases from J, leaving 10 bases between. Germline V gene data show CDR1 as SGHTA and CDR2 as FQGNSA. DNA of the CDR3: TGTGCCAGCAGCCCAGCCAGGCATGAGCAGTTCTTC. Translating gives CASSPARHEQFF.

Within the sample, this clonotype is medium-sized (0.01 to 0.1%). This chain connects TRBV6-5 to TRBJ1-4; D is possibly TRBD1 (5 bases). This CDR3 is built from 15 residues. The V gene's germline CDR1 is MNHEY and CDR2 SVGAGI. Trimming pared 6 bases from V and 4 bases from J, leaving 15 bases between. CDR3 in amino acids: CASSRWGGINEKLFF. As DNA, the CDR3 is TGTGCCAGCAGCCGCTGGGGGGGGATTAATGAAAAACTGTTTTTT.

This rearrangement joins TRBV7-3 to TRBJ2-2; D not resolved. Trimming took off 4 bases at V and 5 bases at J, with 14 bases between the two ends. This CDR3 comprises 15 residues. Germline assignment: CDR1 SGHTA and CDR2 FQGTGA. CDR3 protein: CASSSQGGKTGELFF. The CDR3 DNA sequence: TGTGCCAGCAGCTCTCAAGGCGGAAAAACCGGGGAGCTGTTTTTT.

This clonotype has more than one count but fewer than ten. The V and J genes are TRBV28 and TRBJ2-7; 10 bases map to TRBD1. The CDR3 totals 15 residues. V lost 6 bases and J lost 3; bases outside the gene matches: 8. Per the germline V gene, CDR1 is MDHEN and CDR2 is SYDVKM. CDR3 protein: CASSSYGTGVYEQYF. CDR3 nucleotides: TGTGCCAGCAGCTCTTACGGGACAGGGGTCTACGAGCAGTACTTC.

The rearrangement joins TRBV5-1 to TRBJ2-5; D could derive from TRBD1 or TRBD2 (5 bases each). The CDR3 covers 13 residues. Per germline, CDR1 SGHRS and CDR2 YFSETQ. Between the trimmed V and J ends, which lost 7 bases and 5 bases, there was a span of 15 bases. CDR3 sequence (DNA): TGCGCCAGCGGGACCCCCCAGGTCGAGACCCAGTACTTC. As protein: CASGTPQVETQYF. Together with reference TRBV5-1 and TRBJ2-5, the CDR3 gives the full variable domain: KAGVTQTPRYLIKTRGQQVTLSCSPISGHRSVSWYQQTPGQGLQFLFEYFSETQRNKGNFPGRFSGRQFSNSRSEMNVSTLELGDSALYLCASGTPQVETQYFGPGTRLLVL.

By proportion, this clonotype is large. The chain uses TRBV5-5 and TRBJ2-7; D ambiguous. Looked up from germline, CDR1 is SGHKS and CDR2 is YYEKEE (reference sequence). V gave up 5 bases and J gave up 5 bases, with 14 bases separating them. The CDR3 length is 13 residues. The CDR3 region has the DNA TGTGCCAGCAGACAGTCCCCTGACCACGAGCAGTACTTC. Translation gives CASRQSPDHEQYF.

This clonotype is classed as medium-sized. The CDR3 reads CARSPDRGHAEQYF. Here the CDR3 DNA reads TGTGCCAGAAGCCCCGACCGCGGGCATGCCGAGCAGTACTTC. The chain employs TRBV5-3 and TRBJ2-7; possibly TRBD2 for D (5 bases). TRBV5-3 is classed as an ORF, of uncertain function. V was cut by 4 bases and J by 6 bases, with 17 bases left in between. The CDR3 runs to 14 residues.